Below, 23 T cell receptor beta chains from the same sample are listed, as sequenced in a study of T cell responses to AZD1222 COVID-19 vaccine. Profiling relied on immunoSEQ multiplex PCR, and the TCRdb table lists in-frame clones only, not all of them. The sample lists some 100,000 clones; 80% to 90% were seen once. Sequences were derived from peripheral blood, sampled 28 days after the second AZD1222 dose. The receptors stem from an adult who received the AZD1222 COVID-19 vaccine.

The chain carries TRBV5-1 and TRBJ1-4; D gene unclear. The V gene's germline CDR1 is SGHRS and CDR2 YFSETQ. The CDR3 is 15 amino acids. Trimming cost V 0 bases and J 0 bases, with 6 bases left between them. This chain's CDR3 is CASSLDGSTNEKLFF. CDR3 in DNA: TGCGCCAGCAGCTTGGACGGCTCAACTAATGAAAAACTGTTTTTT. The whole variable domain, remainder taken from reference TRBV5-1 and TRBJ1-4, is KAGVTQTPRYLIKTRGQQVTLSCSPISGHRSVSWYQQTPGQGLQFLFEYFSETQRNKGNFPGRFSGRQFSNSRSEMNVSTLELGDSALYLCASSLDGSTNEKLFFGSGTQLSVL.

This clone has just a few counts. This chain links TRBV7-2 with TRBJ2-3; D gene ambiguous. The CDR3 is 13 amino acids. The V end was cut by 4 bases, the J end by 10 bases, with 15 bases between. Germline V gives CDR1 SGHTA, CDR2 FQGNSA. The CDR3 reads CASSWPETVAQYF. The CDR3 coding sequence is TGTGCCAGCAGCTGGCCGGAGACCGTGGCGCAGTATTTT. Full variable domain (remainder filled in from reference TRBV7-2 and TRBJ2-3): GAGVSQSPSNKVTEKGKDVELRCDPISGHTALYWYRQSLGQGLEFLIYFQGNSAPDKSGLPSDRFSAERTGGSVSTLTIQRTQQEDSAVYLCASSWPETVAQYFGPGTRLTVL.

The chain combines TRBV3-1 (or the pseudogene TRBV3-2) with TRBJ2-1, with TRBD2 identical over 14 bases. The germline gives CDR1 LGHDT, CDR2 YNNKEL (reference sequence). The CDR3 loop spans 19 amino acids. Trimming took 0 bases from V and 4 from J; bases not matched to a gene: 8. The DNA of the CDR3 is TGTGCCAGCAGCCAAGATGGGAGGACTAGCGGGAGGCTGTACAATGAGCAGTTCTTC. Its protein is CASSQDGRTSGRLYNEQFF.

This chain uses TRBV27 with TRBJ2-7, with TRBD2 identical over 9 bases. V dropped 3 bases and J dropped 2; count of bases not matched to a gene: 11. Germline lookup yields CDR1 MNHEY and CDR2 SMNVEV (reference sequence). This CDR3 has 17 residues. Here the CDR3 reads CASSFLGLARTAYEQYF. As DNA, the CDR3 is TGTGCCAGCAGTTTTCTCGGACTAGCGAGAACCGCCTACGAGCAGTACTTC.

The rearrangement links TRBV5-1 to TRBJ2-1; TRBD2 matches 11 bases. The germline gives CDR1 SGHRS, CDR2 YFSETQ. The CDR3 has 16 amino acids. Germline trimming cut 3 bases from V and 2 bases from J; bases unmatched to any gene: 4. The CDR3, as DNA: TGCGCCAGCAGCTCGGGACTAGCGGAGCCCTACAATGAGCAGTTCTTC. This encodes CASSSGLAEPYNEQFF.

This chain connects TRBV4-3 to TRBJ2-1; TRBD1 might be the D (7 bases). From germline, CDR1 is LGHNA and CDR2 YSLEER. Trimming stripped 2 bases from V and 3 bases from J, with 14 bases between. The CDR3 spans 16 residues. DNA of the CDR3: TGCGCCAGCAGCCAATGGAGGGGACAGATCTACAATGAGCAGTTCTTC. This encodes CASSQWRGQIYNEQFF.

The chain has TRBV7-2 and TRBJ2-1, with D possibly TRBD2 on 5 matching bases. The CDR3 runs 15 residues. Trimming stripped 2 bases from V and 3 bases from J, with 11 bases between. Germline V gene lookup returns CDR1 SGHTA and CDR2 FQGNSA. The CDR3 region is CASSLTKRVYNEQFF. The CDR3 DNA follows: TGTGCCAGCAGCTTAACTAAGAGGGTCTACAATGAGCAGTTCTTC. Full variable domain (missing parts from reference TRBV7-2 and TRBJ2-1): GAGVSQSPSNKVTEKGKDVELRCDPISGHTALYWYRQSLGQGLEFLIYFQGNSAPDKSGLPSDRFSAERTGGSVSTLTIQRTQQEDSAVYLCASSLTKRVYNEQFFGPGTRLTVL.

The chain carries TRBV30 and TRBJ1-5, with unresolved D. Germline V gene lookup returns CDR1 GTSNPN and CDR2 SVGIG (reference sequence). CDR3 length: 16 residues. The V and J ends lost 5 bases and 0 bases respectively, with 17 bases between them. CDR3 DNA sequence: TGTGCCTGGGGAACGTTCAAGAAACCTAGCAATCAGCCCCAGCATTTT. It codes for CAWGTFKKPSNQPQHF.

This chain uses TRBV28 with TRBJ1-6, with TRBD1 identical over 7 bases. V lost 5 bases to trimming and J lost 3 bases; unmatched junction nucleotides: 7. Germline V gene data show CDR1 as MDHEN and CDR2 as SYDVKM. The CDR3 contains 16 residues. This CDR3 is CASSLTRDSYNSPLHF. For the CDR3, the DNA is TGTGCCAGCAGTCTGACCCGGGACAGCTATAATTCACCCCTCCACTTT.

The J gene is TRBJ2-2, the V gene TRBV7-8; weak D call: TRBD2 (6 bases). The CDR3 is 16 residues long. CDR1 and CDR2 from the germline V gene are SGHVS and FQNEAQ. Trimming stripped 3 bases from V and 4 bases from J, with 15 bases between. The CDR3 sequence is CASSFRGSGGTGELFF. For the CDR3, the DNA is TGTGCCAGCAGCTTCCGTGGATCCGGGGGCACCGGGGAGCTGTTTTTT.

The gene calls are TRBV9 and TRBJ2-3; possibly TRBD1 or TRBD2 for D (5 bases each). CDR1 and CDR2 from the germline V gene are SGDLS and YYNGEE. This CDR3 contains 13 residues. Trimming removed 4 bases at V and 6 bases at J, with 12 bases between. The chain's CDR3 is CASSLGEVDTQYF. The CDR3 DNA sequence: TGTGCCAGCAGCCTGGGGGAAGTGGATACGCAGTATTTT.

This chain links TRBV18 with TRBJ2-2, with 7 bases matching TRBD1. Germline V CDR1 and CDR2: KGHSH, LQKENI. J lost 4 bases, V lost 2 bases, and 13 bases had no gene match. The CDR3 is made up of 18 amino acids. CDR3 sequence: CASSPFGVTDRITGELFF. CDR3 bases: TGTGCCAGCTCACCATTTGGGGTAACGGACAGGATCACCGGGGAGCTGTTTTTT. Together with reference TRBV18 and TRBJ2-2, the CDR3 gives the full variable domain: NAGVMQNPRHLVRRRGQEARLRCSPMKGHSHVYWYRQLPEEGLKFMVYLQKENIIDESGMPKERFSAEFPKEGPSILRIQQVVRGDSAAYFCASSPFGVTDRITGELFFGEGSRLTVL.

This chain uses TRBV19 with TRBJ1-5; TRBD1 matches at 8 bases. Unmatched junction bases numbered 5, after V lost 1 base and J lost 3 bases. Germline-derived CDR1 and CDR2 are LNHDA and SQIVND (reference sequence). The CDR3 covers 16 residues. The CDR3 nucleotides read TGTGCCAGTAGTATAGTGGACAGGGCGGACAATCAGCCCCAGCATTTT. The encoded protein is CASSIVDRADNQPQHF.

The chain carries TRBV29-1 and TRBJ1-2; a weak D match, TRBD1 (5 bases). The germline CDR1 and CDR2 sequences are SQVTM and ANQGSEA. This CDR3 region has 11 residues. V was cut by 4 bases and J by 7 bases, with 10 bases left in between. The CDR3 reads CSVVGAGGYTF. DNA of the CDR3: TGCAGCGTTGTAGGGGCGGGTGGCTACACCTTC.

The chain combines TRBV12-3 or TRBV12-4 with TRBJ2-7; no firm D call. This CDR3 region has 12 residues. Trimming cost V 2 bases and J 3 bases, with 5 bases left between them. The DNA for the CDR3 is TGTGCCAGCAGTTTATTGGTCTACGAGCAGTACTTC. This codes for CASSLLVYEQYF.

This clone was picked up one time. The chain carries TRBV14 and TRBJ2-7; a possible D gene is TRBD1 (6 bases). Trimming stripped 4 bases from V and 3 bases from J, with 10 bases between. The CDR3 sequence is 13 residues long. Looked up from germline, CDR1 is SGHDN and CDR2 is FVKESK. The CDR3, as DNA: TGTGCCAGCAGCCGCGGACAGTTCTACGAGCAGTACTTC. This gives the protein CASSRGQFYEQYF.

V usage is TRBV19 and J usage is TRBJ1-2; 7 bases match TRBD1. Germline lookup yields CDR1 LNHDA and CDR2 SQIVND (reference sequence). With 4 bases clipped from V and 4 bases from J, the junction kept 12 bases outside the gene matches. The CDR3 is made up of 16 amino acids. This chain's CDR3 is CASSTLGQLTSYGYTF. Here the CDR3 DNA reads TGTGCCAGTAGTACGCTGGGACAGCTTACCTCCTATGGCTACACCTTC.

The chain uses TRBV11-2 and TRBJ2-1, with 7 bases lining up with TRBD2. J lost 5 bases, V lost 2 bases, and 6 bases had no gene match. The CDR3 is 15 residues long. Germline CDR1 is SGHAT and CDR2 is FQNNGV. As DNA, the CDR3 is TGTGCCAGCAGCTTATTGCGGGAGCCTAACAATGAGCAGTTCTTC. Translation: CASSLLREPNNEQFF.

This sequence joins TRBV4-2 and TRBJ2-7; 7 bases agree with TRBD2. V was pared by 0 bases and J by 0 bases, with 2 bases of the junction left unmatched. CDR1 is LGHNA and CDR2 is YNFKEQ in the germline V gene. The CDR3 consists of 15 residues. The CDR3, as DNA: TGTGCCAGCAGCCAAGAAGGCGGGAGCTCCTACGAGCAGTACTTC. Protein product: CASSQEGGSSYEQYF.

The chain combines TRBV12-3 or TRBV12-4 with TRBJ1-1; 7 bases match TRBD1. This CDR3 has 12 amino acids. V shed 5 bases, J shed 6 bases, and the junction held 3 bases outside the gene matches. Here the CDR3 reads CASSTGVPEAFF. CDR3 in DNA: TGTGCCAGCAGTACAGGGGTCCCTGAAGCTTTCTTT.

The CDR3 coding sequence is TGTGCCAGCAGCTTACGGCCAGGCCTCTATGGCTACACCTTC. It translates to CASSLRPGLYGYTF. The chain employs TRBV11-2 and TRBJ1-2; no reliable D call. The germline V gene encodes CDR1 SGHAT and CDR2 FQNNGV. V lost 2 bases and J 4 bases, leaving 11 bases between the germline ends. This CDR3 contains 14 residues.

CDR3 sequence reads: CASRKGDRGDTDTQYF. CDR3 in DNA: TGCGCCAGCAGGAAAGGCGACAGAGGGGACACAGATACGCAGTATTTT. The rearrangement uses TRBV5-1 and TRBJ2-3; D may correspond to TRBD1 or TRBD2 (5 bases each). V lost 5 bases and J lost 2, with 18 bases in between. Germline V gene sequence: CDR1 SGHRS, CDR2 YFSETQ. This CDR3 comprises 16 residues. The variable domain in full, with the rest retrieved from reference TRBV5-1 and TRBJ2-3, is KAGVTQTPRYLIKTRGQQVTLSCSPISGHRSVSWYQQTPGQGLQFLFEYFSETQRNKGNFPGRFSGRQFSNSRSEMNVSTLELGDSALYLCASRKGDRGDTDTQYFGPGTRLTVL.

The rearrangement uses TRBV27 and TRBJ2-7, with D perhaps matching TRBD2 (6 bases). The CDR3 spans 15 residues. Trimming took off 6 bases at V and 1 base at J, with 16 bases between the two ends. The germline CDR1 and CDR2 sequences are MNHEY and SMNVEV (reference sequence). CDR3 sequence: CASRRDSLLSYEQYF. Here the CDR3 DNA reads TGTGCCAGCAGGCGGGACTCTCTGCTTTCCTACGAGCAGTACTTC.